The rows below give T cell receptor beta chains drawn from one sample of a study of OX40 agonist ivuxolimab in advanced cancers. Profiling relied on immunoSEQ multiplex PCR, and the TCRdb table lists in-frame clones only, not all of them. The repertoire includes some 54,000 clones, over 70% of them detected once, and 4% to 5% sits in the top ten. The specimen comprised CD4+ or CD8+ T cells sorted from blood, sampled in a trial of the OX40 agonist ivuxolimab. These receptors were taken from an adult with an advanced solid tumor such as melanoma, head and neck, liver or kidney cancer. CDR3s include the opening cysteine and the closing phenylalanine or tryptophan. A D gene is named only where the DNA matches it firmly. Only part of the rows carry a size: once, few, many, or a class if the clone is expanded.

>TRBV5-1|-|-
CASSFSGTEAFF
>TRBV28|-|TRBD1
CASSFRQGVLFNQPQHF
>TRBV7-2|-|-
CASSLGHSTDTQYF
>TRBV2|-|-
CASREGRLLLHYEQYF
>TRBV6-1|few|-
CASNRGEYEQYF
>TRBV25-1|-|TRBD2
CASSDGAGVRETQYF
>TRBV27|-|-
CASSFAGLASRNEQFF
>TRBV5-1|few|-
CASSLGAGNLNTEAFF
>TRBV6-5|-|-
CASSYSRNSGANVLTF
>TRBV27|-|TRBD1
CASSTRTGETTF
>TRBV10-1|-|-
CASSPGFTGELFF
>TRBV7-9|few|-
CASSWERLRQFF
>TRBV5-1|-|-
CASSETSSHSYEQYF
>TRBV4-2|-|-
CASSQDIALSVQYF
>TRBV28|-|-
CASSSTRGSLYEQYF
>TRBV5-5|-|-
CASSLGEFRREQYF
>TRBV7-3|-|-
CASSRNRNTEAFF
>TRBV5-6|few|-
CASSLFGYSNQPQHF
>TRBV6-1|-|-
CASRRLDTQYF
>TRBV6-5|-|-
CASSYGDRPYEQYF
>TRBV18|-|-
CASSQGVDSSPLHF
>TRBV5-8|-|TRBD1
CASSAGTGSYNEQFF
>TRBV5-6|-|TRBD1
CASSFDRGAEAFF
>TRBV1|-|-
CTSNRGLAGGLTQYF
>TRBV5-1|-|-
CASSLGVGTSYEQYF
>TRBV27|once|TRBD1
CASSLSWTGNTGELFF